Listed here are 5 T cell receptor beta chains from one sample, sequenced in a study of cytomegalovirus exposure and HLA in healthy donors. Vbeta (60) and Jbeta (13) primers were used in the PCR. The assay was immunoSEQ multiplex PCR, and TCRdb's table has in-frame clones only and misses some. The sample includes 150,000 to 200,000 clones, approximately 85% of them seen just once. Sequenced sample: PBMCs. The receptors here all came from a woman in her 50s in good health and CMV-seronegative.

The J gene is TRBJ2-1, the V gene TRBV29-1; a weak D match, TRBD2 (6 bases). The CDR3 consists of 14 residues. Germline V gene sequence: CDR1 SQVTM, CDR2 ANQGSEA. V dropped 2 bases and J dropped 2 bases, with 10 bases sitting between them. In DNA, the CDR3 is TGCAGCGTTGAACGGCCGGGGGCCTACAATGAGCAGTTCTTC. Residues: CSVERPGAYNEQFF.

The CDR3 is CATRRSTGSGGELFF. CDR3 DNA sequence: TGTGCCACCCGCCGTTCGACAGGGTCCGGCGGGGAGCTGTTTTTT. The V and J genes are TRBV6-5 and TRBJ2-2; 7 bases line up with TRBD1. The CDR3 totals 15 residues. The germline gives CDR1 MNHEY, CDR2 SVGAGI. The V segment lost 10 bases and the J segment 7 bases; nucleotides outside the gene matches: 15.

The DNA for the CDR3 is TGTGCCAGCAGCCTCAGGATGGAGACCCAGTACTTC. Its translation is CASSLRMETQYF. J is TRBJ2-5 and V is TRBV5-4; D gene unclear. The CDR3 loop spans 12 amino acids. Deletions cut 4 bases from V and 5 bases from J, with 9 bases between. CDR1 is SGHNT, CDR2 YYREEE, per germline (reference sequence).

CDR3 sequence reads: CASGAGGTYEQYF. The CDR3 nucleotides read TGTGCCAGCGGAGCGGGAGGTACCTACGAGCAGTACTTC. This chain uses TRBV6-6 with TRBJ2-7; 9 nucleotides agree with TRBD2. The CDR3 covers 13 residues. Losses at the gene ends were 8 bases for V and 2 bases for J; bases not matched to a gene: 4. CDR1 and CDR2 (germline): MNHNY, SVGAGI (reference sequence).

The J gene is TRBJ1-6, the V gene TRBV29-1; 10 bases align to TRBD1. Trimming removed 6 bases from V and 10 bases from J; junction bases left unmatched: 9. The CDR3 consists of 14 residues. In germline, CDR1 is SQVTM, CDR2 ANQGSEA. The CDR3 DNA reads TGCAGCGTGGCGACAGGGGGCGCGAACTCACCCCTCCACTTT. Protein: CSVATGGANSPLHF.